This T cell receptor beta chain was recorded in a study of CD8 T cells in ankylosing spondylitis. Study observations and caveats: In the blood and synovial fluid of reactive arthritis, some motif variants had been previously reported. A TCR beta motif of several highly homologous variants seemed to mark ankylosing spondylitis blood.

From the 5' RACE reads, TCRdb called clonotypes with MiXCR, one entry per CDR3 protein. The table shows 350,000 to 550,000 distinct CDR3 sequences, with approximately 26% occurring only once. This clonotype has more than one count but fewer than ten. The antigen remains unidentified. Trimming took 5 bases from V and 5 from J, leaving 9 bases between them. This CDR3 is built from 12 residues. Germline CDR1 reads SGHTA; CDR2 reads FQGNSA. What was sequenced was blood, either unsorted or a sorted T cell fraction (not recorded which). The chain links TRBV7-2 to TRBJ1-1; the D gene is possibly TRBD1 (5 bases). This TCR derives from a male donor with ankylosing spondylitis. This CDR3 reads CASSRDRTEAFF. CDR3 bases: TGTGCCAGCAGCAGAGACAGAACTGAAGCTTTCTTT.